The 20 T cell receptor beta chains given below trace back to one sample, sequenced in a study of yellow fever vaccine responses in identical twins. TCRdb passed the RT-PCR reads through MiXCR, listing each CDR3 protein once. The table shows about 1,000 distinct CDR3 sequences, with almost 85% occurring only once. The specimen comprised T cells from blood (PBMCs), unsorted or a sorted subset (not recorded which), sampled before or after yellow fever vaccination (not recorded which). The receptors come from a female donor who received the yellow fever vaccine.

The chain employs TRBV29-1 and TRBJ2-3; 7 nucleotides align to TRBD2. The CDR3 runs to 13 residues. Germline lookup yields CDR1 SQVTM and CDR2 ANQGSEA. Trimming took 4 bases from V and 4 from J; bases not matched to a gene: 5. The CDR3 coding sequence is TGCAGCGTTGCTGCGGGAGTCCCAGATACGCAGTATTTT. It encodes CSVAAGVPDTQYF.

V usage is TRBV25-1 and J usage is TRBJ1-3, with TRBD1 matching over 10 bases. V gave up 10 bases and J gave up 3 bases; unmatched junction bases: 6. Germline assignment: CDR1 MGHDK and CDR2 SYGVNS. CDR3 size: 14 residues. The CDR3 bases are TGTGCCACCTCCGGGACAGGGGATGGAAACACCATATATTTT. Protein sequence: CATSGTGDGNTIYF.

V gene TRBV4-2 combines with J gene TRBJ1-2; no reliable D call. The CDR3 runs to 13 residues. V was shortened by 0 bases and J by 8 bases, with 10 bases between the two germline ends. Per the germline V gene, CDR1 is LGHNA and CDR2 is YNFKEQ. The CDR3, as DNA: TGTGCCAGCAGCCAAGATCTAGGAAACGGCTACACCTTC. Translated, it gives CASSQDLGNGYTF.

The chain is built from TRBV12-3 or TRBV12-4 and TRBJ2-3; 10 nucleotides agree with TRBD2. Trimming took 6 bases from V and 2 from J; bases not matched to a gene: 5. The CDR3 has 15 residues. The CDR3 sequence: CASRRTSGNTDTQYF. In nucleotides, the CDR3 is TGTGCCAGCAGGCGGACTAGCGGAAACACAGATACGCAGTATTTT.

The chain uses TRBV10-1 and TRBJ2-2, with D tentatively TRBD1 or TRBD2 (6 bases each). CDR3 size: 18 residues. V was cut by 3 bases and J by 3 bases, with 20 bases left in between. The germline CDR1 and CDR2 sequences are WNHNN and SYGVQD (reference sequence). CDR3: CASSDRVQRRGDTGELFF. The CDR3 DNA follows: TGCGCCAGCAGTGACCGTGTTCAGCGGAGGGGGGACACCGGGGAGCTGTTTTTT.

This CDR3 reads CASSQQGGELFF. CDR3 DNA sequence: TGTGCCAGCAGCCAACAGGGCGGGGAGCTGTTTTTT. This chain connects TRBV11-1 to TRBJ2-2; tentative D call: TRBD1 (6 bases). From germline, CDR1 is SGHAT and CDR2 FQDESV (reference sequence). The CDR3 consists of 12 residues. The V end lost 5 bases, the J end lost 7 bases, and 8 bases lay between the germline ends.

The chain couples TRBV11-2 to TRBJ1-5; D is ambiguous. Per germline, CDR1 SGHAT and CDR2 FQNNGV. The ends were cut back, 5 bases at V and 5 bases at J, with 7 bases in the middle. The CDR3 contains 12 residues. CDR3 in DNA: TGTGCCAGCAGCCATCAGGATCAGCCCCAGCATTTT. The encoded protein is CASSHQDQPQHF. Together with reference TRBV11-2 and TRBJ1-5, the CDR3 gives the full variable domain: EAGVAQSPRYKIIEKRQSVAFWCNPISGHATLYWYQQILGQGPKLLIQFQNNGVVDDSQLPKDRFSAERLKGVDSTLKIQPAKLEDSAVYLCASSHQDQPQHFGDGTRLSIL.

The gene calls are TRBV7-3 and TRBJ1-2; D is ambiguous. V was trimmed by 1 base and J by 8 bases, leaving 8 bases between them. Germline V lookup: CDR1 SGHTA, CDR2 FQGTGA. This CDR3 is built from 12 residues. This chain's CDR3 is CASSLISWGYTF. CDR3 in DNA: TGTGCCAGCAGCTTAATTAGCTGGGGCTACACCTTC.

This clonotype has only one observation. The gene calls are TRBV4-3 and TRBJ1-1; 9 nucleotides agree with TRBD1. This CDR3 is built from 15 residues. CDR1 and CDR2 (germline): LGHNA, YSLEER. Trimming at V came to 1 base and at J to 6 bases, leaving 6 bases not matched to a gene. The CDR3 nucleotides read TGCGCCAGCAGCCAAGGGGACAGGGATAGCTCTGAAGCTTTCTTT. Encoded protein: CASSQGDRDSSEAFF.

This chain links TRBV6-2 or TRBV6-3 with TRBJ2-2, with TRBD2 matching over 8 bases. In germline, CDR1 is MNHEY, CDR2 SVGEGT. The CDR3 runs 19 residues. With 2 bases clipped from V and 5 bases from J, the junction kept 16 bases outside the gene matches. CDR3 amino acids: CASSYRGGVGGGPTGELFF. The CDR3 DNA reads as TGTGCCAGCAGTTACCGGGGGGGAGTTGGCGGGGGGCCGACCGGGGAGCTGTTTTTT.

The chain joins TRBV12-3 or TRBV12-4 to TRBJ2-1, with D possibly matching TRBD1 (6 bases). The CDR3 is 14 amino acids. V lost 1 base, J lost 6 bases, and 10 bases lay in between. The CDR3 DNA reads as TGTGCCAGCAGTTTAGGAGGGGGTTCCAATGAGCAGTTCTTC. Translated: CASSLGGGSNEQFF.

This clonotype was seen just once. This chain joins TRBV4-1 and TRBJ1-2; the D gene is possibly TRBD1 (5 bases). The CDR3 is 16 residues long. V lost 2 bases, J lost 1 base, and 14 bases lay in between. CDR1 and CDR2 from the germline V gene are MGHRA and YSYEKL. CDR3 residues: CASSQSTAGFNYGYTF. CDR3 nucleotides: TGCGCCAGCAGCCAAAGCACCGCAGGGTTTAACTATGGCTACACCTTC.

The chain uses TRBV11-1 and TRBJ1-1; maybe TRBD1 (6 bases). CDR1 is SGHAT, CDR2 FQDESV, per germline (reference sequence). The CDR3 consists of 14 residues. Trimming removed 5 bases at V and 3 bases at J, with 13 bases between. Here the CDR3 reads CASSPRGGDTEAFF. The CDR3 nucleotides read TGTGCCAGCAGCCCCAGGGGCGGGGACACTGAAGCTTTCTTT.

The chain is built from TRBV11-1 and TRBJ2-1; 7 bases are shared with TRBD1. With 1 base clipped from V and 5 bases from J, the junction kept 8 bases outside the gene matches. Germline CDR1 is SGHAT and CDR2 is FQDESV (reference sequence). This CDR3 comprises 16 residues. The CDR3 is CASSLGHGTVNNEQFF. The CDR3, as DNA: TGTGCCAGCAGCTTAGGTCATGGGACAGTTAACAATGAGCAGTTCTTC. The full variable domain, completed using reference TRBV11-1 and TRBJ2-1, is EAEVAQSPRYKITEKSQAVAFWCDPISGHATLYWYRQILGQGPELLVQFQDESVVDDSQLPKDRFSAERLKGVDSTLKIQPAELGDSAMYLCASSLGHGTVNNEQFFGPGTRLTVL.

The V gene is TRBV11-3, the J gene TRBJ2-3, with TRBD2 identical over 7 bases. This CDR3 is 14 amino acids long. Germline V gene data show CDR1 as SGHNT and CDR2 as YENEEA. J was trimmed by 2 bases and V by 3 bases; bases with no gene match: 2. The CDR3 here is CASSLTSHTDTQYF. CDR3 nucleotide sequence: TGTGCCAGCAGCTTGACTAGCCACACAGATACGCAGTATTTT.

The sample holds one count of this clonotype. The genes are TRBV7-9 and TRBJ2-1; 8 nucleotides line up with TRBD1. In germline, CDR1 is SEHNR, CDR2 FQNEAQ (reference sequence). Trimming cost V 8 bases and J 4 bases; bases outside gene matches: 7. The CDR3 is made up of 14 amino acids. CDR3 DNA: TGTGCCAGCTTGCGGACAGGGCTGTACAATGAGCAGTTCTTC. Encoded protein: CASLRTGLYNEQFF.

The chain is built from TRBV15 and TRBJ2-3; possibly TRBD1 for D (6 bases). The CDR3 sequence is 19 residues long. V was trimmed by 0 bases and J by 1 base, leaving 20 bases between them. Germline CDR1 and CDR2: LNHNV and YYDKDF (reference sequence). The CDR3 sequence is CATSRDQGRREKGTDTQYF. The CDR3, as DNA: TGTGCCACCAGCAGAGATCAGGGGAGAAGAGAGAAGGGCACAGATACGCAGTATTTT.

This chain connects TRBV7-9 to TRBJ1-1; no reliable D call. The germline V and J ends were trimmed by 1 base and 2 bases, with 5 bases remaining between them. Germline V gene lookup returns CDR1 SEHNR and CDR2 FQNEAQ (reference sequence). This CDR3 contains 13 residues. The DNA of the CDR3 is TGTGCCAGCAGCTTAGTGATTAACACTGAAGCTTTCTTT. Protein product: CASSLVINTEAFF. The whole variable domain, remainder taken from reference TRBV7-9 and TRBJ1-1, is DTGVSQNPRHKITKRGQNVTFRCDPISEHNRLYWYRQTLGQGPEFLTYFQNEAQLEKSRLLSDRFSAERPKGSFSTLEIQRTEQGDSAMYLCASSLVINTEAFFGQGTRLTVV.

The table lists this clonotype with a count of one. The chain recombines TRBV20-1 with TRBJ2-3, with D unresolved. This CDR3 is 11 amino acids long. Germline lookup yields CDR1 DFQATT and CDR2 SNEGSKA (reference sequence). The V end lost 3 bases, the J end lost 4 bases, and 5 bases lay between the germline ends. The CDR3 DNA reads as TGCAGTGCTAGGTGGGCAGATACGCAGTATTTT. Translated, it gives CSARWADTQYF.

This clonotype was seen only once. V and J are TRBV11-3 and TRBJ2-3, with D unresolved. Trimming removed 3 bases from V and 4 bases from J, with 5 bases in between. This CDR3 has 12 residues. Per the germline V gene, CDR1 is SGHNT and CDR2 is YENEEA. CDR3 loop: CASSFRADTQYF. The CDR3 nucleotides are TGTGCCAGCAGCTTTAGGGCAGATACGCAGTATTTT.